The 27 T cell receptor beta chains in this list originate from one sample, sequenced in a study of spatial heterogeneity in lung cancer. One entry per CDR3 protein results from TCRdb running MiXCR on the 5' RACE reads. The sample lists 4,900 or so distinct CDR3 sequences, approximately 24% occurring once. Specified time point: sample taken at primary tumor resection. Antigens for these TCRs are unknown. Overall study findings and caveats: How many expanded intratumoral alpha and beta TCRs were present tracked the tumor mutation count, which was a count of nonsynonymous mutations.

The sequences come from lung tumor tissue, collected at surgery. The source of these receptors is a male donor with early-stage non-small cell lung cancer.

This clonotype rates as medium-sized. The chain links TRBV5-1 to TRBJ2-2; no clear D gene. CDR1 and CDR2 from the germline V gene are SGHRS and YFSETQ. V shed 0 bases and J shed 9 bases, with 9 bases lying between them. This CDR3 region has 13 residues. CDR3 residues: CASSLDGSWELFF. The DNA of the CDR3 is TGCGCCAGCAGCTTGGATGGTAGCTGGGAGCTGTTTTTT.

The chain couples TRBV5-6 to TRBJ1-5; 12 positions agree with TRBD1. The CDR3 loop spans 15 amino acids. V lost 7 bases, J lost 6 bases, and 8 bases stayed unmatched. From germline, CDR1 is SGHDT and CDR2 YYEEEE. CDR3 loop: CASSRDRGLSQPQHF. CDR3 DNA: TGTGCCAGCTCGAGGGACAGGGGGCTTAGTCAGCCCCAGCATTTT.

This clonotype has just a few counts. CDR3 sequence (DNA): TGCGCCAGCAGCCAAGATCGGACTAGCGGAGGCACCGGGGAGCTGTTTTTT. Amino acids: CASSQDRTSGGTGELFF. The rearrangement uses TRBV4-1 and TRBJ2-2; 10 bases line up with TRBD2. The CDR3 length is 17 residues. From germline, CDR1 is MGHRA and CDR2 YSYEKL. Trimming cost V 0 bases and J 4 bases; bases outside gene matches: 5.

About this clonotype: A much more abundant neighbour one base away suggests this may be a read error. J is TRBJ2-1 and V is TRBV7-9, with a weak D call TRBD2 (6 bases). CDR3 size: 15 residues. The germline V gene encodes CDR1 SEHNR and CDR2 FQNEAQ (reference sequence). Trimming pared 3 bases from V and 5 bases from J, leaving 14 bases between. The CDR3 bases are TGTGCCAGCAGCTTCGGGGGAGAATTCAACAATGAGCAGTTCTTC. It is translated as CASSFGGEFNNEQFF.

CDR3: CSAPRTGHDEQYF. The CDR3 DNA reads TGCAGTGCTCCTCGGACAGGGCACGACGAGCAGTACTTC. The chain links TRBV20-1 to TRBJ2-7; TRBD1 aligns across 8 bases. The CDR3 runs to 13 residues. The V and J ends lost 5 bases and 5 bases, in that order; junction bases with no gene match: 8. Germline-derived CDR1 and CDR2 are DFQATT and SNEGSKA (reference sequence).

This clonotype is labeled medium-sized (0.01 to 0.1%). CDR3 bases: TGCAGTGCCATAGGGACTAGCGAGGGGGGCCAAGAGACCCAGTACTTC. Protein: CSAIGTSEGGQETQYF. The V and J genes are TRBV20-1 and TRBJ2-5, with 10 nucleotides matching TRBD2. The CDR3 consists of 16 residues. V gave up 6 bases and J gave up 1 base; unmatched junction bases: 11. Germline V gene lookup returns CDR1 DFQATT and CDR2 SNEGSKA (reference sequence).

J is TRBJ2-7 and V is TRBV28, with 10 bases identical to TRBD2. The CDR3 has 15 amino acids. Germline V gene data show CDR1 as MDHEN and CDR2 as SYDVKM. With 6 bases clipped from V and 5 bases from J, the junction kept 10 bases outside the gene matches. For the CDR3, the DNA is TGTGCCAGCAGCCCTGGGACTAGCGCCTACCACGAGCAGTACTTC. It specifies CASSPGTSAYHEQYF.

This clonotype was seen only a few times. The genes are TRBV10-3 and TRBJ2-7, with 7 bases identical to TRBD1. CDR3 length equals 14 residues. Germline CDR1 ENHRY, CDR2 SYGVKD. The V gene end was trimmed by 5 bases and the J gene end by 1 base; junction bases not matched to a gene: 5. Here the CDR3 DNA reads TGTGCCATCAGTTCCCCGACAGGGTCCTACGAGCAGTACTTC. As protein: CAISSPTGSYEQYF.

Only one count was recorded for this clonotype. In DNA form, the CDR3 reads TGTGCCAGCGTTCCGGGACAGCAGACCTATGGCTACACCTTC. Protein sequence: CASVPGQQTYGYTF. The chain is built from TRBV7-2 and TRBJ1-2, with TRBD1 identical over 7 bases. From germline, CDR1 is SGHTA and CDR2 FQGNSA. Trimming cost V 8 bases and J 4 bases; bases outside gene matches: 10. The CDR3 totals 14 residues.

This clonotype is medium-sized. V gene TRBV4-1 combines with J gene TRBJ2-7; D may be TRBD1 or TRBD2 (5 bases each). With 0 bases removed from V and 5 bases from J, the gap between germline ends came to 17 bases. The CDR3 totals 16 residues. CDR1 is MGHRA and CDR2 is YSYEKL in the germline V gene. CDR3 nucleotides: TGCGCCAGCAGCCAAGAGCGATCGGGACCACGTGACGAGCAGTACTTC. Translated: CASSQERSGPRDEQYF.

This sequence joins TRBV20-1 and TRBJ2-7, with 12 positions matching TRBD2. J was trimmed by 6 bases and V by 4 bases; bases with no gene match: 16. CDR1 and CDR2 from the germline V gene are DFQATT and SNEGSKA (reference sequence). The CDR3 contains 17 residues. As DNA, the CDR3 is TGCAGTGCTACGAAGACTAGCGGGAGAGCGGGCGGATTCGAGCAGTACTTC. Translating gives CSATKTSGRAGGFEQYF.

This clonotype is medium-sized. The CDR3 DNA is TGCAGCGTTGAAGGGACTAGCGGGCTAGATCCCAATGAGCAGTTCTTC. Translating it yields CSVEGTSGLDPNEQFF. The chain links TRBV29-1 to TRBJ2-1; 11 bases fit TRBD2. V was pared by 1 base and J by 6 bases, with 8 bases of the junction left unmatched. CDR3 length: 16 amino acids. Germline V gene sequence: CDR1 SQVTM, CDR2 ANQGSEA.

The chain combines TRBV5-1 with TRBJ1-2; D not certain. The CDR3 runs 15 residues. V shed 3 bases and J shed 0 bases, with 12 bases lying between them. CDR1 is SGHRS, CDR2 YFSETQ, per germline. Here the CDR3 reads CASSSAQPANYGYTF. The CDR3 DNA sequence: TGCGCCAGCAGCTCGGCACAGCCGGCTAACTATGGCTACACCTTC.

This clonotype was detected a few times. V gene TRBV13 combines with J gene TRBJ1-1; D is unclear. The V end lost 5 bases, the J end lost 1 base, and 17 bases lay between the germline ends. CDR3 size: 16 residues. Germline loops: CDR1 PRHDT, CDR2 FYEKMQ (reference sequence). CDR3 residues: CASSPRIRAGNTEAFF. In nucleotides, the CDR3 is TGTGCCAGCAGCCCCCGGATCCGGGCCGGGAACACTGAAGCTTTCTTT. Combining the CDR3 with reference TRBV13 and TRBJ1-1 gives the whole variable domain AAGVIQSPRHLIKEKRETATLKCYPIPRHDTVYWYQQGPGQDPQFLISFYEKMQSDKGSIPDRFSAQQFSDYHSELNMSSLELGDSALYFCASSPRIRAGNTEAFFGQGTRLTVV.

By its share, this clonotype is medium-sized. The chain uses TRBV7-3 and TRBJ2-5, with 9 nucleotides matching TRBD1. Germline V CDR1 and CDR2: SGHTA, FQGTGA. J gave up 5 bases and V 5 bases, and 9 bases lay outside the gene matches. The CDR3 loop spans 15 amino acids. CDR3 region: CASSPQGQGKETQYF. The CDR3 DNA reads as TGTGCCAGCAGCCCCCAAGGACAGGGGAAGGAGACCCAGTACTTC.

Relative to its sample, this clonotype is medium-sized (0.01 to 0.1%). The DNA of the CDR3 is TGTGCCAGCAGCTTAGTAGGGGGGACAAGCGAGACCCAGTACTTC. This sequence encodes CASSLVGGTSETQYF. This sequence joins TRBV7-6 and TRBJ2-5; D possibly uses TRBD1 or TRBD2 (6 bases each). The CDR3 runs 15 residues. The germline V and J ends were trimmed by 1 base and 5 bases, with 14 bases remaining between them. Germline CDR1 is SGHVS and CDR2 is FNYEAQ.

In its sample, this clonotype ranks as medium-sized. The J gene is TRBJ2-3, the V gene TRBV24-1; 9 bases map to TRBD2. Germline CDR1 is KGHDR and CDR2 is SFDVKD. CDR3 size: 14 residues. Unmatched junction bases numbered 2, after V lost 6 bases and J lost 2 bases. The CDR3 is CATSSSGNTDTQYF. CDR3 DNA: TGTGCCACCAGTTCTAGCGGGAACACAGATACGCAGTATTTT.

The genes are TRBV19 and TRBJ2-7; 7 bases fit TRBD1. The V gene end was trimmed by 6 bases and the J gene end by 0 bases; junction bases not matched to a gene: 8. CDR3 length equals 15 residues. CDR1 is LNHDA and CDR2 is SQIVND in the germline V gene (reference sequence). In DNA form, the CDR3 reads TGTGCCAGTAGAAGGACAGGCCTTAGCTCCTACGAGCAGTACTTC. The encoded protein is CASRRTGLSSYEQYF. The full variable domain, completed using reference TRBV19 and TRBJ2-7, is DGGITQSPKYLFRKEGQNVTLSCEQNLNHDAMYWYRQDPGQGLRLIYYSQIVNDFQKGDIAEGYSVSREKKESFPLTVTSAQKNPTAFYLCASRRTGLSSYEQYFGPGTRLTVT.

The CDR3 reads CASSQIHSNQPQHF. CDR3 in DNA: TGTGCCAGCAGCCAAATTCATAGCAATCAGCCCCAGCATTTT. The V and J genes are TRBV3-1 and TRBJ1-5; D uncertain. This CDR3 has 14 amino acids. The germline CDR1 and CDR2 sequences are LGHDT and YNNKEL (reference sequence). Between the trimmed V and J ends, which lost 2 bases and 0 bases, there was a span of 5 bases.

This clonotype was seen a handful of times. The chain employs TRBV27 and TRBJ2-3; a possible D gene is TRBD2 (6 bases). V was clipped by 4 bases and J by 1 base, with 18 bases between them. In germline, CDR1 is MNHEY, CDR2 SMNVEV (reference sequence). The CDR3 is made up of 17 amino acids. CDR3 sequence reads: CASSSGTGVVGTDTQYF. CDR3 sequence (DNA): TGTGCCAGCAGTTCGGGAACGGGAGTTGTCGGCACAGATACGCAGTATTTT.

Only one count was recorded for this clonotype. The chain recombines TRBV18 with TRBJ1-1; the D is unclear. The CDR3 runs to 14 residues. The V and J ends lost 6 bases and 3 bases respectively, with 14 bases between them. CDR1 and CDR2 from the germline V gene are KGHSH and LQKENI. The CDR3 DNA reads TGTGCCAGCTCCCCGACGCGGGATGACACTGAAGCTTTCTTT. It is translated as CASSPTRDDTEAFF.

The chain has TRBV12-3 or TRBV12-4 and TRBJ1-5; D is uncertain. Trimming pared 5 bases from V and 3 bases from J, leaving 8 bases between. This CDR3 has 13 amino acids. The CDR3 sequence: CASSRNTNQPQHF. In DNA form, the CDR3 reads TGTGCCAGCAGTCGGAACACCAATCAGCCCCAGCATTTT.

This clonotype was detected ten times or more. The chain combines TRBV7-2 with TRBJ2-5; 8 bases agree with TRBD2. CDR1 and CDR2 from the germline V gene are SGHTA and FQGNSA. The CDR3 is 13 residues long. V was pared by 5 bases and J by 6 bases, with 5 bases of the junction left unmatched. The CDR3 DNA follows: TGTGCCAGCAGCGCCGGTAGCGGGAAGACCCAGTACTTC. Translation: CASSAGSGKTQYF.

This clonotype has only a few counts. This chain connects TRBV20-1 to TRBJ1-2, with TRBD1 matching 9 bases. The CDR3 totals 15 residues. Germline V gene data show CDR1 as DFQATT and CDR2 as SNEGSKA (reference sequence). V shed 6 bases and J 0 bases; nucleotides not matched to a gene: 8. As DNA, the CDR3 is TGCAGTGCCAGGGACAGGGAGGACGCTAACTATGGCTACACCTTC. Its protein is CSARDREDANYGYTF.

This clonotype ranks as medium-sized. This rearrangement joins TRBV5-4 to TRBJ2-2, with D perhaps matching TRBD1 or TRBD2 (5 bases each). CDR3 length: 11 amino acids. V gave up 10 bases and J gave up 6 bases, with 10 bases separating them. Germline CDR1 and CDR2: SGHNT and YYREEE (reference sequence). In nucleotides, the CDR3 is TGTGCCTTGAGGGGCGCCGGGGAGCTGTTTTTT. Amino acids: CALRGAGELFF.

The chain's CDR3 is CASSSPGTSGRRRQETQYF. In DNA form, the CDR3 reads TGTGCCAGCAGCTCCCCCGGGACTAGCGGGAGGAGGCGGCAAGAGACCCAGTACTTC. This chain links TRBV7-8 with TRBJ2-5; TRBD2 aligns across 15 bases. The length of the CDR3 is 19 residues. Per germline, CDR1 SGHVS and CDR2 FQNEAQ. V dropped 4 bases and J dropped 2; count of bases not matched to a gene: 11.

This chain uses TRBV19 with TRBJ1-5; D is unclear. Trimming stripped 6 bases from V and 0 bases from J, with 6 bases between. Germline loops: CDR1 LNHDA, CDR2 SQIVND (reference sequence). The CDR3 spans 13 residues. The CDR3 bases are TGTGCCAGTAGCTCACTTAGCAATCAGCCCCAGCATTTT. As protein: CASSSLSNQPQHF.